This T cell receptor (beta chain) came from a study of T cell changes during pregnancy in multiple sclerosis. Using immunoSEQ multiplex PCR, the repertoire was profiled, and TCRdb retains in-frame clones only, with some absent. The data contain roughly 70,000 clones, more than 90% of them singletons. This sequence was found in a female donor with multiple sclerosis, enrolled in a pregnancy study. This sample comprised peripheral blood, obtained in the first trimester of pregnancy.

CDR3 region: CASSLGSYTGELFF. The CDR3 nucleotides read TGTGCCAGCAGCTTGGGTAGTTACACCGGGGAGCTGTTTTTT. The rearrangement uses TRBV5-6 and TRBJ2-2; D is ambiguous. CDR1 SGHDT and CDR2 YYEEEE come from the germline V gene. The CDR3 extends over 14 amino acids. Trimming removed 0 bases from V and 3 bases from J, with 6 bases in between.